The 18 T cell receptor beta chains below come from one sample, sequenced in a study of blood T cell repertoires in COVID-19. Only in-frame clones appear in the TCRdb table, and some are missing; sequencing was by immunoSEQ multiplex PCR. The table lists roughly 130,000 clones, roughly nine tenths of them singletons. Sample: peripheral blood. These receptors came from a man aged 55 to 69 with COVID-19, enrolled during active disease.

J is TRBJ1-3 and V is TRBV19, with a weak D call TRBD1 (6 bases). Germline assignment: CDR1 LNHDA and CDR2 SQIVND (reference sequence). Trimming pared 7 bases from V and 4 bases from J, leaving 20 bases between. The CDR3 is 16 residues long. This CDR3 is CASNIGQLHFGNTIYF. In DNA, the CDR3 is TGTGCCAGTAATATCGGACAGCTACACTTCGGAAACACCATATATTTT.

V is TRBV7-9 and J is TRBJ1-4, with D possibly being TRBD1 (5 bases). The CDR3 length is 15 residues. Per the germline V gene, CDR1 is SEHNR and CDR2 is FQNEAQ (reference sequence). The V and J ends lost 4 bases and 0 bases respectively, with 9 bases between them. Written as DNA, the CDR3 is TGTGCCAGCAGCTCCGACAGATCAACTAATGAAAAACTGTTTTTT. Protein sequence: CASSSDRSTNEKLFF. Full variable domain (remainder filled in from reference TRBV7-9 and TRBJ1-4): DTGVSQNPRHKITKRGQNVTFRCDPISEHNRLYWYRQTLGQGPEFLTYFQNEAQLEKSRLLSDRFSAERPKGSFSTLEIQRTEQGDSAMYLCASSSDRSTNEKLFFGSGTQLSVL.

The V call is TRBV10-3, the J call TRBJ2-7; the D is unclear. The V gene's germline CDR1 is ENHRY and CDR2 SYGVKD. This CDR3 is built from 13 residues. The V and J ends lost 6 bases and 3 bases respectively, with 12 bases between them. CDR3 DNA: TGTGCCATCAGCCCTGGTAGGAGCTACGAGCAGTACTTC. It codes for CAISPGRSYEQYF.

The chain couples TRBV4-1 to TRBJ1-2; D may be TRBD1 (5 bases). V was trimmed by 0 bases and J by 8 bases, leaving 10 bases between them. CDR1 is MGHRA, CDR2 YSYEKL, per germline. The length of the CDR3 is 13 residues. The DNA of the CDR3 is TGCGCCAGCAGCCAAGAAGATCGGGGGGGCTACACCTTC. Translating gives CASSQEDRGGYTF.

The CDR3 reads CASSTGQWGDTEAFF. The CDR3 DNA follows: TGTGCCAGTAGTACAGGGCAATGGGGCGACACTGAAGCTTTCTTT. V is TRBV19 and J is TRBJ1-1, with D perhaps TRBD1 (5 bases). Germline values: CDR1 LNHDA, CDR2 SQIVND (reference sequence). There are 15 residues in the CDR3. V dropped 4 bases and J dropped 3 bases, with 15 bases sitting between them. Looking up the rest from reference TRBV19 and TRBJ1-1 gives the full variable domain: DGGITQSPKYLFRKEGQNVTLSCEQNLNHDAMYWYRQDPGQGLRLIYYSQIVNDFQKGDIAEGYSVSREKKESFPLTVTSAQKNPTAFYLCASSTGQWGDTEAFFGQGTRLTVV.

The rearrangement links TRBV28 to TRBJ1-5, with D possibly TRBD1 on 6 matching bases. The CDR3 has 14 amino acids. Germline CDR1 and CDR2: MDHEN and SYDVKM. V was pared by 8 bases and J by 6 bases, with 17 bases between. The CDR3 DNA reads TGTGCCAGCTCGAGGGGGGGGGCGAGTCAGCCCCAGCATTTT. It specifies CASSRGGASQPQHF. Filled out from reference TRBV28 and TRBJ1-5, the complete variable domain reads DVKVTQSSRYLVKRTGEKVFLECVQDMDHENMFWYRQDPGLGLRLIYFSYDVKMKEKGDIPEGYSVSREKKERFSLILESASTNQTSMYLCASSRGGASQPQHFGDGTRLSIL.

The gene calls are TRBV5-1 and TRBJ2-5, with TRBD2 matching 9 bases. Germline V gene sequence: CDR1 SGHRS, CDR2 YFSETQ. The ends lost 4 bases at V and 5 bases at J; junction bases unmatched: 3. The CDR3 consists of 13 residues. The CDR3 coding sequence is TGCGCCAGCAGCCCTACTAGCGGGGAGACCCAGTACTTC. Translation gives CASSPTSGETQYF.

V is TRBV24-1 and J is TRBJ2-1; 11 bases fit TRBD2. Germline trimming cut 5 bases from V and 4 bases from J; bases unmatched to any gene: 9. This CDR3 contains 17 residues. Germline V lookup: CDR1 KGHDR, CDR2 SFDVKD. CDR3 in DNA: TGTGCCACCAGTGGTGAGGTAGCGGGAGGGCGTTACAATGAGCAGTTCTTC. This gives the protein CATSGEVAGGRYNEQFF.

The V call is TRBV4-1, the J call TRBJ2-2; TRBD1 is a possible D gene (5 bases). Germline V gene data show CDR1 as MGHRA and CDR2 as YSYEKL. The CDR3 is made up of 16 amino acids. Between the trimmed V and J ends, which lost 0 bases and 1 base, there was a span of 9 bases. CDR3 sequence (DNA): TGCGCCAGCAGCCAAGAGCCCGGACAGAACACCGGGGAGCTGTTTTTT. This sequence encodes CASSQEPGQNTGELFF.

This sequence joins TRBV7-8 and TRBJ2-5; TRBD2 agrees at 8 bases. This CDR3 spans 12 amino acids. The trim removed 5 bases at V and 5 bases at J, leaving 1 base unmatched. CDR1 and CDR2 (germline): SGHVS, FQNEAQ. The CDR3 DNA reads as TGTGCCAGCAGCCGGGAGGGTGAGACCCAGTACTTC. Translation: CASSREGETQYF.

The chain's CDR3 is CASLDRGHTDTQYF. The DNA for the CDR3 is TGTGCCAGCTTGGACAGGGGACACACAGATACGCAGTATTTT. The J gene is TRBJ2-3, the V gene TRBV6-6, with TRBD1 identical over 9 bases. Unmatched junction bases numbered 5, after V lost 8 bases and J lost 2 bases. This CDR3 has 14 residues. From germline, CDR1 is MNHNY and CDR2 SVGAGI (reference sequence).

V gene TRBV6-2 or TRBV6-3 combines with J gene TRBJ1-5; 7 bases map to TRBD1. The length of the CDR3 is 15 residues. The ends lost 2 bases at V and 3 bases at J; junction bases unmatched: 4. The germline gives CDR1 MNHEY, CDR2 SVGEGT. CDR3 bases: TGTGCCAGCAGTTACGTGACAGGGTACAATCAGCCCCAGCATTTT. Residues: CASSYVTGYNQPQHF.

The chain uses TRBV27 and TRBJ1-4; D is unresolved. Germline CDR1 and CDR2: MNHEY and SMNVEV (reference sequence). The CDR3 extends over 15 amino acids. Trimming cost V 2 bases and J 8 bases, with 15 bases left between them. As DNA, the CDR3 is TGTGCCAGCAGTTTAGGGCCAACGGAACCAGAAAAACTGTTTTTT. Amino acids: CASSLGPTEPEKLFF.

The chain combines TRBV7-3 with TRBJ1-1; tentative D call: TRBD1 (6 bases). Per the germline V gene, CDR1 is SGHTA and CDR2 is FQGTGA. V was clipped by 3 bases and J by 1 base, with 12 bases between them. The CDR3 runs 15 residues. The CDR3 protein is CASSLGGGSNTEAFF. The CDR3 bases are TGTGCCAGCAGCTTGGGAGGGGGATCGAACACTGAAGCTTTCTTT.

In the case of this clone: At one end, the junction sequence differs from germline, possibly due to a read error. The gene calls are TRBV10-2 and TRBJ1-6, with 7 bases identical to TRBD1. Germline loops: CDR1 WSHSY, CDR2 SAAADI. The CDR3 totals 13 residues. The CDR3 is CAISQGGNSPLHF. CDR3 in DNA: TGCGCCATCAGTCAGGGGGGAAATTCACCCCTCCACTTT.

This clone has more than one count but fewer than ten. CDR3 loop: CASSATPTGFNSPLHF. DNA of the CDR3: TGTGCCAGCAGTGCCACCCCCACAGGGTTTAATTCACCCCTCCACTTT. V is TRBV28 and J is TRBJ1-6; the D gene is possibly TRBD1 (6 bases). The germline gives CDR1 MDHEN, CDR2 SYDVKM. With 5 bases removed from V and 6 bases from J, the gap between germline ends came to 17 bases. The CDR3 loop spans 16 amino acids. The full variable domain, rest sourced from reference TRBV28 and TRBJ1-6, is DVKVTQSSRYLVKRTGEKVFLECVQDMDHENMFWYRQDPGLGLRLIYFSYDVKMKEKGDIPEGYSVSREKKERFSLILESASTNQTSMYLCASSATPTGFNSPLHFGNGTRLTVT.

The J gene is TRBJ2-2, the V gene TRBV25-1, with TRBD1 as a possible D gene (6 bases). The V gene lost 6 bases and the J gene lost 0 bases, with 14 bases spanning the gap. The CDR3 covers 16 residues. Germline CDR1 and CDR2: MGHDK and SYGVNS. The CDR3 reads CASSSTGPSNTGELFF. CDR3 sequence (DNA): TGTGCCAGCAGCAGCACAGGGCCCTCGAACACCGGGGAGCTGTTTTTT. Full variable domain (missing parts from reference TRBV25-1 and TRBJ2-2): EADIYQTPRYLVIGTGKKITLECSQTMGHDKMYWYQQDPGMELHLIHYSYGVNSTEKGDLSSESTVSRIRTEHFPLTLESARPSHTSQYLCASSSTGPSNTGELFFGEGSRLTVL.

This sequence joins TRBV6-5 and TRBJ2-3; no clear D. Germline assignment: CDR1 MNHEY and CDR2 SVGAGI. V was cut by 7 bases and J by 4 bases, with 12 bases left in between. The CDR3 extends over 13 amino acids. CDR3 region: CASNLDRADTQYF. Here the CDR3 DNA reads TGTGCCAGCAACCTCGACCGGGCAGATACGCAGTATTTT.